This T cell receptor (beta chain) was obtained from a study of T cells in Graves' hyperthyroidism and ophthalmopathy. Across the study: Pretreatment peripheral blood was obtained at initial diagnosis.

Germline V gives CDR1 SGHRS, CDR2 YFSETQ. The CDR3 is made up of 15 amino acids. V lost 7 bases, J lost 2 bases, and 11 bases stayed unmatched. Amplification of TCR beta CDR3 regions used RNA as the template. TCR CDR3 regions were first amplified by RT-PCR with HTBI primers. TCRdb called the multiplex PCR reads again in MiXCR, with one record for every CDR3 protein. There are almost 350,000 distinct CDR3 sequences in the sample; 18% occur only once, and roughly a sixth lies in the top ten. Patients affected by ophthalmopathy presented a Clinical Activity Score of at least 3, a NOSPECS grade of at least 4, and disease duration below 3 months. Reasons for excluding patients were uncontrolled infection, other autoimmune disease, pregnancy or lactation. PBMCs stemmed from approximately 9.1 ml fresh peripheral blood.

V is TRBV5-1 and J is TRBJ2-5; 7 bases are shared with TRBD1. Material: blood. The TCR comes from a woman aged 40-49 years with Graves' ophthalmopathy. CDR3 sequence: CASRSRTGTQETQYF. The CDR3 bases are TGCGCCAGCCGGTCCCGGACAGGAACGCAAGAGACCCAGTACTTC.